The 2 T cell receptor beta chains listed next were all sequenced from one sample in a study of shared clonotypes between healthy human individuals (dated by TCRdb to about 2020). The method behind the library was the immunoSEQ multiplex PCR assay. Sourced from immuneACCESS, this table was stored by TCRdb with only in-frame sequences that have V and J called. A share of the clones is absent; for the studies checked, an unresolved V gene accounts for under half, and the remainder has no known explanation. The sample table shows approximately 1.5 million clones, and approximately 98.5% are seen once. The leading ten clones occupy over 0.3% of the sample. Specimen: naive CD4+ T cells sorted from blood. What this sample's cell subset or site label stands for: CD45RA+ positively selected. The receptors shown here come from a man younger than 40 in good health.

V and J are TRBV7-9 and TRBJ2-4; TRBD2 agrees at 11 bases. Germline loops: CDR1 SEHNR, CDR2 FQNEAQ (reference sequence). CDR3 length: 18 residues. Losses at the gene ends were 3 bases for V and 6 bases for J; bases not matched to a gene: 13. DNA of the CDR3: TGTGCCAGCAGCTTCTTAGCGGGAGGGCGCCCCCGGGGAAACATTCAGTACTTC. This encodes CASSFLAGGRPRGNIQYF.

The CDR3 bases are TGTGCCAGCAGTTACCTCGGGGGGCCCCAAGAGACCCAGTACTTC. It specifies CASSYLGGPQETQYF. The V and J genes are TRBV6-5 and TRBJ2-5, with D maybe TRBD2 (7 bases). CDR3 length: 15 residues. V was pared by 2 bases and J by 1 base, with 11 bases between. Germline CDR1 is MNHEY and CDR2 is SVGAGI.